The 23 T cell receptor beta chains in this list originate from one sample, sequenced in a study of Graves' ophthalmopathy and Graves' hyperthyroidism. Investigators amplified TCR beta CDR3 regions from RNA transcripts. HTBI-primed RT-PCR formed the first round, and a multiplex PCR formed the second. TCRdb recomputed calls from the multiplex PCR reads with MiXCR, one row per CDR3 protein. The sample comprises fewer than 400,000 distinct CDR3 sequences, around 16% of which are singletons, and approximately 1.4% rests with the top ten. Sequencing was done on a sample of peripheral blood. All receptors derive from a woman aged 18 to 35 with Graves' ophthalmopathy.

At least ten counts were recorded for this clonotype. The chain links TRBV5-1 to TRBJ2-5; possibly TRBD1 for D (6 bases). Germline V lookup: CDR1 SGHRS, CDR2 YFSETQ. V dropped 4 bases and J dropped 0 bases, with 16 bases sitting between them. CDR3 length equals 16 residues. The CDR3 DNA reads as TGCGCCAGCAGCATACAGGGACCCAATTACCAAGAGACCCAGTACTTC. Protein: CASSIQGPNYQETQYF.

This clonotype was seen more than once but under ten times. The rearrangement uses TRBV6-2 or TRBV6-3 and TRBJ2-7, with TRBD2 matching over 11 bases. This CDR3 is built from 17 residues. V dropped 4 bases and J dropped 3; count of bases not matched to a gene: 11. Germline CDR1 and CDR2: MNHEY and SVGEGT. The CDR3 protein is CASSSPNLAGGLYEQYF. In DNA form, the CDR3 reads TGTGCCAGCAGTTCCCCGAACCTAGCGGGAGGTCTCTACGAGCAGTACTTC.

This clonotype was counted many times. The rearrangement uses TRBV20-1 and TRBJ2-5, with D tentatively TRBD1 or TRBD2 (6 bases each). V was cut by 4 bases and J by 5 bases, with 17 bases left in between. CDR3 length equals 14 residues. Germline CDR1 reads DFQATT; CDR2 reads SNEGSKA (reference sequence). In DNA, the CDR3 is TGCAGTGCTACCACAAGGGGGGCCACGGAGACCCAGTACTTC. Protein sequence: CSATTRGATETQYF.

This clonotype showed up many times. J is TRBJ1-6 and V is TRBV5-1; 7 positions agree with TRBD1. Germline V lookup: CDR1 SGHRS, CDR2 YFSETQ. This CDR3 spans 16 amino acids. Germline trimming cut 0 bases from V and 9 bases from J; bases unmatched to any gene: 9. DNA of the CDR3: TGCGCCAGCAGCTTGGTGATGGGCAGGGGGAGTTCACCCCTCCACTTT. This encodes CASSLVMGRGSSPLHF.

This clonotype was recorded many times. The chain has TRBV7-9 and TRBJ1-6, with D possibly matching TRBD1 (5 bases). In germline, CDR1 is SEHNR, CDR2 FQNEAQ (reference sequence). V lost 1 base, J lost 10 bases, and 14 bases lay in between. The CDR3 consists of 15 residues. The CDR3 DNA is TGTGCCAGCAGCTTAGTATCAGGGAAGGGGTCACCCCTCCACTTT. Protein sequence: CASSLVSGKGSPLHF.

This clonotype was seen repeatedly, ten times or more. The J gene is TRBJ2-7, the V gene TRBV5-1; the D call may be TRBD1 or TRBD2 (6 bases each). The CDR3 has 16 residues. The germline CDR1 and CDR2 sequences are SGHRS and YFSETQ. The germline V and J ends were trimmed by 0 bases and 4 bases, with 17 bases remaining between them. As DNA, the CDR3 is TGCGCCAGCAGCTTGGCCCCGACAGGCGGGACTTACGAGCAGTACTTC. This codes for CASSLAPTGGTYEQYF.

In its sample, this clonotype was seen many times. The chain employs TRBV12-5 and TRBJ1-1, with TRBD1 identical over 10 bases. The CDR3 runs 15 residues. Germline V gene sequence: CDR1 LGHNT, CDR2 FRNRAP. V shed 4 bases, J shed 3 bases, and the junction held 5 bases outside the gene matches. CDR3 DNA sequence: TGTGCTAGTGGTTCGGACAGGGGGAGGGACACTGAAGCTTTCTTT. It codes for CASGSDRGRDTEAFF.

This clonotype showed up many times. The V gene is TRBV28, the J gene TRBJ2-7; the D call may be TRBD1 or TRBD2 (5 bases each). With 3 bases removed from V and 1 base from J, the gap between germline ends came to 16 bases. Germline CDR1 MDHEN, CDR2 SYDVKM. CDR3 length: 16 residues. The CDR3 DNA is TGTGCCAGCAGTTTGACGGTCGGGGACCCATCCTACGAGCAGTACTTC. Translating it yields CASSLTVGDPSYEQYF.

At least ten counts were recorded for this clonotype. The chain uses TRBV11-2 and TRBJ2-2, with TRBD2 identical over 12 bases. The CDR3 sequence is 18 residues long. CDR1 and CDR2 (germline): SGHAT, FQNNGV. The V and J ends lost 4 bases and 5 bases, in that order; junction bases with no gene match: 11. In DNA form, the CDR3 reads TGTGCCAGCAGCTCGACCCAACGACTAGCGGGAGCGACCGGGGAGCTGTTTTTT. This sequence encodes CASSSTQRLAGATGELFF.

With regard to this clonotype: Given a much more abundant clone one base away, this may be a read error. The chain combines TRBV2 with TRBJ2-1; D might be TRBD2 (6 bases). The CDR3 is made up of 15 amino acids. The germline V gene encodes CDR1 SNHLY and CDR2 FYNNEI. In DNA form, the CDR3 reads TGTGCCAGCAGGCCGGACTACCGAGGGATCAATGAGAAGTTCTTC. As protein: CASRPDYRGINEKFF.

The table lists this clonotype with many counts. The chain has TRBV19 and TRBJ1-5; D is unclear. V was pared by 1 base and J by 0 bases, with 10 bases between. The CDR3 has 16 amino acids. Germline V gene data show CDR1 as LNHDA and CDR2 as SQIVND (reference sequence). In DNA, the CDR3 is TGTGCCAGTAGTATAGTGACAACCCTTAGCAATCAGCCCCAGCATTTT. Protein product: CASSIVTTLSNQPQHF.

In its sample, this clonotype was seen many times. V usage is TRBV20-1 and J usage is TRBJ2-2; no firm D call. V was cut by 0 bases and J by 4 bases, with 9 bases left in between. From germline, CDR1 is DFQATT and CDR2 SNEGSKA (reference sequence). The CDR3 has 14 amino acids. CDR3 loop: CSARDTWSTGELFF. DNA of the CDR3: TGCAGTGCTAGAGACACCTGGTCCACCGGGGAGCTGTTTTTT.

This clonotype occurred many times. The rearrangement joins TRBV19 to TRBJ1-5, with a tentative D call TRBD1 (6 bases). The length of the CDR3 is 16 residues. Looked up from germline, CDR1 is LNHDA and CDR2 is SQIVND (reference sequence). V shed 3 bases and J shed 0 bases, with 12 bases lying between them. CDR3 DNA: TGTGCCAGTAGTATCCCGACAGGAGTTAGCAATCAGCCCCAGCATTTT. As protein: CASSIPTGVSNQPQHF.

This clonotype has ten or more counts. The DNA of the CDR3 is TGTGCCAGCAGCGGTTCGTGGGAGCAGTACTTC. It codes for CASSGSWEQYF. V gene TRBV5-5 combines with J gene TRBJ2-7; D gene uncertain. CDR1 is SGHKS and CDR2 is YYEKEE in the germline V gene (reference sequence). The length of the CDR3 is 11 residues. The V gene lost 4 bases and the J gene lost 7 bases, with 9 bases spanning the gap. Supplemented by reference TRBV5-5 and TRBJ2-7, the full variable domain reads DAGVTQSPTHLIKTRGQQVTLRCSPISGHKSVSWYQQVLGQGPQFIFQYYEKEERGRGNFPDRFSARQFPNYSSELNVNALLLGDSALYLCASSGSWEQYFGPGTRLTVT.

The V call is TRBV15, the J call TRBJ1-1; D is perhaps TRBD1 (6 bases). The CDR3 covers 15 residues. Germline-derived CDR1 and CDR2 are LNHNV and YYDKDF (reference sequence). V dropped 2 bases and J dropped 3 bases, with 13 bases sitting between them. As DNA, the CDR3 is TGTGCCACCAGCAGATACAGGGAGGTAGACACTGAAGCTTTCTTT. Amino acids: CATSRYREVDTEAFF.

This clonotype was found many times. This rearrangement joins TRBV30 to TRBJ2-5, with 9 bases identical to TRBD2. Trimming cost V 3 bases and J 0 bases; bases outside gene matches: 11. This CDR3 region has 17 residues. CDR1 is GTSNPN, CDR2 SVGIG, per germline (reference sequence). The CDR3 bases are TGTGCCTGGAGCGGCTTTAGCGGGGGTTTGTACCAAGAGACCCAGTACTTC. Translation gives CAWSGFSGGLYQETQYF.

This clonotype was recorded many times. The rearrangement joins TRBV12-3 or TRBV12-4 to TRBJ1-5; no clear D. The ends were cut back, 1 base at V and 2 bases at J, with 6 bases in the middle. The CDR3 consists of 14 residues. In DNA form, the CDR3 reads TGTGCCAGCAGTTTAGGGTGGGGCAATCAGCCCCAGCATTTT. Protein: CASSLGWGNQPQHF.

Many counts were recorded for this clonotype. The gene calls are TRBV6-2 or TRBV6-3 and TRBJ2-5, with D tentatively TRBD1 or TRBD2 (5 bases each). Trimming cost V 2 bases and J 5 bases, with 15 bases left between them. Germline CDR1 is MNHEY and CDR2 is SVGEGT. CDR3 length: 15 residues. CDR3 region: CASSYEGSDGETQYF. CDR3 nucleotide sequence: TGTGCCAGCAGTTACGAGGGGTCCGACGGGGAGACCCAGTACTTC.

This clonotype was seen ten or more times. This CDR3 is missing its conserved last phenylalanine or tryptophan, likely due to a read error. V and J are TRBV7-6 and TRBJ1-5; 7 bases align to TRBD1. This CDR3 comprises 14 residues. Trimming took 4 bases from V and 7 from J; bases not matched to a gene: 7. Looked up from germline, CDR1 is SGHVS and CDR2 is FNYEAQ. The CDR3 nucleotides read TGTGCCAGCAGCTCTGGACAGGAGTACCAGCCCCAGCATCTT. Amino acid sequence: CASSSGQEYQPQHL.

This clonotype was seen only a few times. The rearrangement joins TRBV7-2 to TRBJ2-7, with D tentatively TRBD1 (5 bases). This CDR3 has 14 amino acids. V lost 1 base and J lost 2, with 9 bases in between. From germline, CDR1 is SGHTA and CDR2 FQGNSA. CDR3 nucleotides: TGTGCCAGCAGCTTAGGGGGCGTACCCTACGAGCAGTACTTC. This encodes CASSLGGVPYEQYF.

This clonotype was observed many times. This sequence joins TRBV12-3 or TRBV12-4 and TRBJ1-2, with D perhaps TRBD1 (5 bases). V dropped 6 bases and J dropped 2 bases, with 10 bases sitting between them. The CDR3 sequence is 13 residues long. The CDR3 region has the DNA TGTGCCAGCAGCAAGGGACCGAACTATGGCTACACCTTC. Protein: CASSKGPNYGYTF.

The sample holds many counts of this clonotype. CDR3 sequence reads: CASSYTHRGQYF. The CDR3 DNA is TGTGCCAGCAGTTACACTCACAGGGGGCAGTACTTC. The chain recombines TRBV6-2 or TRBV6-3 with TRBJ2-7; 7 bases line up with TRBD1. The germline V gene encodes CDR1 MNHEY and CDR2 SVGEGT. The V gene end was trimmed by 2 bases and the J gene end by 9 bases; junction bases not matched to a gene: 4. The CDR3 runs to 12 residues.

At least ten counts were recorded for this clonotype. The gene calls are TRBV28 and TRBJ1-5; 7 positions match TRBD1. The CDR3 contains 14 residues. Germline values: CDR1 MDHEN, CDR2 SYDVKM. Trimming cost V 6 bases and J 7 bases; bases outside gene matches: 9. CDR3 bases: TGTGCCAGCAGGCAGGGGGGGGCAGGACAGCCCCAGCATTTT. Translated: CASRQGGAGQPQHF.